The clone carrying this TCR beta chain was seen many times. The CDR3 totals 15 residues. Losses at the gene ends were 7 bases for V and 4 bases for J; bases not matched to a gene: 8. Germline-derived CDR1 and CDR2 are LGHNT and FRNRAP. The data were obtained in a study of regulatory T cells in long-lasting Graves disease. Indicated time point: newly diagnosed GD, antithyroid drugs for less than 3 months. From RNA extracted from PBMCs, the TCR library was made. CDR3-region Arm-PCR and iRepertoire HTBI primers produced the TCR beta libraries. TCRdb re-analysed the multiplex PCR reads in MiXCR, keeping a single row per CDR3 protein. The sample records hundreds of thousands of distinct CDR3 sequences, approximately 15% being singletons. These sequences were also reported in another study, on T cells in Graves' hyperthyroidism and ophthalmopathy.

The sample consisted of peripheral blood mononuclear cells (PBMCs), taken at new diagnosis, from a patient treated with antithyroid drugs. The receptor's source is a man aged 25 to 40 with Graves disease. The chain has TRBV12-5 and TRBJ2-1, with 9 bases lining up with TRBD2. DNA for the CDR3: TGTGCTAGTGCATCGCGGGAGGGCCCATACAATGAGCAGTTCTTC. It is translated as CASASREGPYNEQFF.